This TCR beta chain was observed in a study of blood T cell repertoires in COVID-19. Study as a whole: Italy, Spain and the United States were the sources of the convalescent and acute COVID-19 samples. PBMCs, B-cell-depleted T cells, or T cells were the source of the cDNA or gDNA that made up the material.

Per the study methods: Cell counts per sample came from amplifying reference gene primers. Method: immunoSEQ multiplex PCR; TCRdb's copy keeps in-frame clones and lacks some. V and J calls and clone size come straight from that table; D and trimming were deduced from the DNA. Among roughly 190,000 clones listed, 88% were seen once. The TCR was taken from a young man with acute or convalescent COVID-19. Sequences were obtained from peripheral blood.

The DNA for the CDR3 is TGTGCCATCAGCACGGACAGGCGACTTTACAATGAGCAGTTCTTC. The encoded protein is CAISTDRRLYNEQFF. This rearrangement joins TRBV10-3 to TRBJ2-1; 7 bases agree with TRBD1. V lost 6 bases to trimming and J lost 4 bases; unmatched junction nucleotides: 9. CDR3 size: 15 residues. Looked up from germline, CDR1 is ENHRY and CDR2 is SYGVKD.